A selection of T cell receptor beta chains follows, all from one sample in a study of blood T cell repertoires in COVID-19. Assay used: immunoSEQ multiplex PCR; TCRdb lists only in-frame clones, some missing. This table has some 54,000 clones, over 75% appearing once. Sequencing was done on a sample of peripheral blood. The receptors stem from a woman older than 75 with COVID-19, enrolled during active disease. CDR3s include the opening cysteine and the closing phenylalanine or tryptophan. The D gene is left open where the match is weak. Part of the rows lack a size; the others show once, few, many or a class for expanded clones.

j_call: TRBJ2-4
cdr3_length: 20
d_call: TRBD2
v_call: TRBV4-1
clone_size: .
cdr3_aa: CASSQDRLAGGPIAKNIQYF
cdr3_nt: TGCGCCAGCAGCCAAGATCGGCTCGCGGGAGGGCCAATAGCCAAAAACATTCAGTACTTC

j_call: TRBJ2-5
cdr3_length: 16
d_call: TRBD1
v_call: TRBV7-7
clone_size: .
cdr3_aa: CASSLDGQGGSETQYF
cdr3_nt: TGTGCTAGCAGCTTAGACGGACAGGGTGGGTCGGAGACCCAGTACTTC

j_call: TRBJ2-7
cdr3_length: 15
d_call: TRBD2
v_call: TRBV3-1/TRBV3-2
clone_size: few
cdr3_aa: CASSQVGTRTYEQYF
cdr3_nt: TGTGCCAGCAGCCAAGTCGGGACTAGGACCTACGAGCAGTACTTC

j_call: TRBJ2-1
cdr3_length: 13
d_call: TRBD2
v_call: TRBV28
clone_size: .
cdr3_aa: CASRLAGVYEQFF
cdr3_nt: TGTGCCAGCAGGTTAGCGGGAGTCTATGAGCAGTTCTTC

j_call: TRBJ2-5
cdr3_length: 15
d_call: .
v_call: TRBV19
clone_size: .
cdr3_aa: CASSTLFPPGETQYF
cdr3_nt: TGTGCCAGTAGTACCCTTTTCCCCCCGGGAGAGACCCAGTACTTC

j_call: TRBJ1-2
cdr3_length: 13
d_call: TRBD1
v_call: TRBV30
clone_size: .
cdr3_aa: CAWTPTGGYGYTF
cdr3_nt: TGTGCCTGGACCCCTACAGGGGGATATGGCTACACCTTC

j_call: TRBJ2-7
cdr3_length: 13
d_call: TRBD1
v_call: TRBV27
clone_size: .
cdr3_aa: CASSTLTGVEQYF
cdr3_nt: TGTGCCAGCAGTACCCTGACAGGGGTCGAGCAGTACTTC

j_call: TRBJ1-1
cdr3_length: 13
d_call: .
v_call: TRBV30
clone_size: .
cdr3_aa: CAWTPKADTEAFF
cdr3_nt: TGTGCCTGGACCCCAAAAGCGGACACTGAAGCTTTCTTT

j_call: TRBJ2-7
cdr3_length: 17
d_call: TRBD1
v_call: TRBV18
clone_size: .
cdr3_aa: CASSPSLTGQGTYEQYF
cdr3_nt: TGTGCCAGCTCACCAAGTTTAACGGGACAGGGTACCTACGAGCAGTACTTC

j_call: TRBJ2-2
cdr3_length: 17
d_call: TRBD1
v_call: TRBV12-5
clone_size: few
cdr3_aa: CASGLLGQGARTGELFF
cdr3_nt: TGTGCTAGTGGTTTGTTAGGACAGGGGGCGCGTACCGGGGAGCTGTTTTTT

j_call: TRBJ1-6
cdr3_length: 13
d_call: .
v_call: TRBV2
clone_size: .
cdr3_aa: CASTGERNSPLHF
cdr3_nt: TGTGCCAGCACAGGGGAGAGGAATTCACCCCTCCACTTT

j_call: TRBJ2-1
cdr3_length: 16
d_call: .
v_call: TRBV19
clone_size: .
cdr3_aa: CASSPLTGASYNEQFF
cdr3_nt: TGTGCCAGTAGTCCCTTAACAGGAGCTTCCTACAATGAGCAGTTCTTC

j_call: TRBJ1-4
cdr3_length: 15
d_call: .
v_call: TRBV10-3
clone_size: .
cdr3_aa: CAIKPGNATNEKLFF
cdr3_nt: TGTGCCATCAAACCCGGGAATGCAACTAATGAAAAACTGTTTTTT

j_call: TRBJ2-3
cdr3_length: 14
d_call: .
v_call: TRBV29-1
clone_size: .
cdr3_aa: CSVDPQGRTDTQYF
cdr3_nt: TGCAGCGTTGACCCACAGGGTCGCACAGATACGCAGTATTTT

j_call: TRBJ1-4
cdr3_length: 14
d_call: TRBD1
v_call: TRBV27
clone_size: .
cdr3_aa: CASSLRSGGEKLFF
cdr3_nt: TGTGCCAGCAGTTTAAGGTCAGGGGGGGAAAAACTGTTTTTT

j_call: TRBJ1-1
cdr3_length: 16
d_call: .
v_call: TRBV4-1
clone_size: .
cdr3_aa: CASTQGENSRYTEAFF
cdr3_nt: TGCGCCAGCACCCAAGGCGAGAATTCGCGGTACACTGAAGCTTTCTTT

j_call: TRBJ1-2
cdr3_length: 14
d_call: TRBD1
v_call: TRBV2
clone_size: .
cdr3_aa: CASSVTTGSGGYTF
cdr3_nt: TGTGCCAGCAGTGTTACGACAGGGTCGGGTGGCTACACCTTC

j_call: TRBJ2-3
cdr3_length: 16
d_call: TRBD2
v_call: TRBV7-8
clone_size: .
cdr3_aa: CASILIGAGGTDTQYF
cdr3_nt: TGTGCCAGCATCCTCATAGGAGCGGGAGGGACAGATACGCAGTATTTT

j_call: TRBJ2-5
cdr3_length: 18
d_call: TRBD2
v_call: TRBV27
clone_size: .
cdr3_aa: CASSSRLAGGPREETQYF
cdr3_nt: TGTGCCAGCAGTTCCCGACTAGCGGGAGGGCCTCGTGAAGAGACCCAGTACTTC

j_call: TRBJ1-2
cdr3_length: 13
d_call: .
v_call: TRBV19
clone_size: .
cdr3_aa: CASSLRRGSGYTF
cdr3_nt: TGTGCCAGTAGTCTCCGACGGGGTTCTGGCTACACCTTC

j_call: TRBJ1-2
cdr3_length: 13
d_call: .
v_call: TRBV11-1
clone_size: .
cdr3_aa: CASSEEQGYGYTF
cdr3_nt: TGTGCCAGCAGCGAGGAACAGGGCTATGGCTACACCTTC

j_call: TRBJ1-1
cdr3_length: 12
d_call: .
v_call: TRBV27
clone_size: .
cdr3_aa: CASSTRGTEAFF
cdr3_nt: TGTGCCAGCTCTACGAGAGGAACTGAAGCTTTCTTT

j_call: TRBJ2-1
cdr3_length: 13
d_call: .
v_call: TRBV7-8
clone_size: .
cdr3_aa: CASSPRIYNEQFF
cdr3_nt: TGTGCCAGCAGCCCTAGGATCTACAATGAGCAGTTCTTC

j_call: TRBJ2-7
cdr3_length: 16
d_call: TRBD2
v_call: TRBV3-1/TRBV3-2
clone_size: .
cdr3_aa: CASSQVLGLAIYEQYF
cdr3_nt: TGTGCCAGCAGCCAAGTTTTGGGACTAGCGATTTACGAGCAGTACTTC

j_call: TRBJ1-1
cdr3_length: 11
d_call: .
v_call: TRBV20-1
clone_size: .
cdr3_aa: CSARMATEAFF
cdr3_nt: TGCAGTGCTAGAATGGCCACTGAAGCTTTCTTT

j_call: TRBJ1-2
cdr3_length: 14
d_call: TRBD1
v_call: TRBV4-1
clone_size: .
cdr3_aa: CASSHTAGTGGYTF
cdr3_nt: TGCGCCAGCAGCCACACAGCCGGGACAGGGGGTTACACCTTC

j_call: TRBJ2-2
cdr3_length: 14
d_call: .
v_call: TRBV5-4
clone_size: .
cdr3_aa: CASSLLLNTGELFF
cdr3_nt: TGTGCCAGCAGCTTACTACTGAACACCGGGGAGCTGTTTTTT

j_call: TRBJ1-4
cdr3_length: 15
d_call: .
v_call: TRBV3-1/TRBV3-2
clone_size: .
cdr3_aa: CASSEASGVNEKLFF
cdr3_nt: TGTGCCAGCAGCGAAGCCTCGGGGGTTAATGAAAAACTGTTTTTT

j_call: TRBJ1-1
cdr3_length: 14
d_call: .
v_call: TRBV15
clone_size: few
cdr3_aa: CATSPVGVATEAFF
cdr3_nt: TGTGCCACCAGCCCAGTAGGGGTGGCCACTGAAGCTTTCTTT

j_call: TRBJ2-7
cdr3_length: 14
d_call: TRBD2
v_call: TRBV20-1
clone_size: .
cdr3_aa: CSASASGRVYEQYF
cdr3_nt: TGCAGTGCTAGTGCTAGCGGGAGAGTGTACGAGCAGTACTTC

j_call: TRBJ2-3
cdr3_length: 17
d_call: TRBD2
v_call: TRBV27
clone_size: .
cdr3_aa: CAAHGTSGSGGPDTQYF
cdr3_nt: TGTGCCGCCCATGGGACTAGCGGGAGTGGGGGGCCAGATACGCAGTATTTT

j_call: TRBJ1-4
cdr3_length: 13
d_call: .
v_call: TRBV18
clone_size: .
cdr3_aa: CASSLDSNEKLFF
cdr3_nt: TGTGCCAGCTCGTTGGACAGTAATGAAAAACTGTTTTTT

j_call: TRBJ2-3
cdr3_length: 17
d_call: .
v_call: TRBV21-1
clone_size: .
cdr3_aa: CASSKVCSGRNTDTQYF
cdr3_nt: TGTGCCAGCAGCAAAGTGTGTAGCGGGAGGAATACAGATACGCAGTATTTT

j_call: TRBJ1-5
cdr3_length: 14
d_call: TRBD1
v_call: TRBV18
clone_size: .
cdr3_aa: CASSAGTGTQPQHF
cdr3_nt: TGTGCCAGCTCAGCCGGGACAGGGACTCAGCCCCAGCATTTT

j_call: TRBJ2-2
cdr3_length: 16
d_call: TRBD1
v_call: TRBV19
clone_size: .
cdr3_aa: CASTPMGQGGTGELFF
cdr3_nt: TGTGCCAGCACCCCAATGGGACAGGGGGGAACCGGGGAGCTGTTTTTT

j_call: TRBJ1-2
cdr3_length: 16
d_call: .
v_call: TRBV11-2
clone_size: .
cdr3_aa: CASSPRALVDAGGYTF
cdr3_nt: TGTGCCAGCAGCCCCCGGGCCCTCGTGGACGCGGGTGGCTACACCTTC

j_call: TRBJ1-1
cdr3_length: 13
d_call: .
v_call: TRBV6-5
clone_size: .
cdr3_aa: CASTRQMNTEAFF
cdr3_nt: TGTGCCAGCACCAGACAGATGAACACTGAAGCTTTCTTT

j_call: TRBJ1-1
cdr3_length: 13
d_call: TRBD1
v_call: TRBV11-1
clone_size: few
cdr3_aa: CASSLTGGTEAFF
cdr3_nt: TGTGCCAGCAGCCTTACAGGGGGCACTGAAGCTTTCTTT

j_call: TRBJ1-4
cdr3_length: 15
d_call: TRBD1
v_call: TRBV19
clone_size: .
cdr3_aa: CASSNTGDGNEKLFF
cdr3_nt: TGTGCCAGTAGTAATACAGGGGATGGTAATGAAAAACTGTTTTTT

j_call: TRBJ2-1
cdr3_length: 18
d_call: TRBD1
v_call: TRBV19
clone_size: .
cdr3_aa: CASSIALGGTGALNEQFF
cdr3_nt: TGTGCCAGTAGTATAGCCCTCGGCGGGACAGGGGCTCTCAATGAGCAGTTCTTC

j_call: TRBJ2-7
cdr3_length: 13
d_call: TRBD2
v_call: TRBV19
clone_size: once
cdr3_aa: CASRSSGSYEQYF
cdr3_nt: TGTGCCAGTAGGAGTAGCGGGAGTTACGAGCAGTACTTC

j_call: TRBJ1-2
cdr3_length: 14
d_call: .
v_call: TRBV16
clone_size: .
cdr3_aa: CASSQSSQNYGYTF
cdr3_nt: TGTGCCAGCAGCCAATCCTCGCAGAACTATGGCTACACCTTC

j_call: TRBJ2-5
cdr3_length: 15
d_call: TRBD2
v_call: TRBV2
clone_size: .
cdr3_aa: CATSPTSGAPETQYF
cdr3_nt: TGTGCCACAAGCCCGACTAGCGGAGCTCCAGAGACCCAGTACTTC

j_call: TRBJ2-5
cdr3_length: 16
d_call: TRBD2
v_call: TRBV5-1
clone_size: .
cdr3_aa: CASSAESSGRRETQYF
cdr3_nt: TGCGCCAGCAGCGCGGAATCTAGCGGGAGACGAGAGACCCAGTACTTC

j_call: TRBJ2-7
cdr3_length: 15
d_call: TRBD2
v_call: TRBV7-8
clone_size: .
cdr3_aa: CASSFVSGSTYEQYF
cdr3_nt: TGTGCCAGCAGCTTTGTTAGCGGGAGTACCTACGAGCAGTACTTC

j_call: TRBJ2-7
cdr3_length: 16
d_call: .
v_call: TRBV5-1
clone_size: .
cdr3_aa: CASSPTPQGTGNEQYF
cdr3_nt: TGCGCCAGCAGCCCAACACCTCAGGGGACGGGTAACGAGCAGTACTTC

j_call: TRBJ2-1
cdr3_length: 15
d_call: TRBD2
v_call: TRBV7-9
clone_size: once
cdr3_aa: CASSLIPGLANEQFF
cdr3_nt: TGTGCCAGCAGCTTAATTCCGGGACTAGCGAATGAGCAGTTCTTC

j_call: TRBJ2-1
cdr3_length: 12
d_call: .
v_call: TRBV29-1
clone_size: .
cdr3_aa: CSVDSQGSEQFF
cdr3_nt: TGCAGCGTTGACAGCCAGGGATCTGAGCAGTTCTTC

j_call: TRBJ2-5
cdr3_length: 13
d_call: .
v_call: TRBV30
clone_size: .
cdr3_aa: CAWSVLSGETQYF
cdr3_nt: TGTGCCTGGAGTGTACTCAGCGGGGAGACCCAGTACTTC

j_call: TRBJ2-5
cdr3_length: 15
d_call: .
v_call: TRBV2
clone_size: .
cdr3_aa: CASRRGGSTEETQYF
cdr3_nt: TGTGCCAGCAGAAGGGGGGGCAGTACCGAAGAGACCCAGTACTTC

j_call: TRBJ2-1
cdr3_length: 18
d_call: .
v_call: TRBV12-5
clone_size: .
cdr3_aa: CASGLPLLDTIFDNEQFF
cdr3_nt: TGTGCTAGTGGTTTACCCTTGTTGGACACTATATTCGACAATGAGCAGTTCTTC

j_call: TRBJ2-7
cdr3_length: 15
d_call: TRBD2
v_call: TRBV7-8
clone_size: once
cdr3_aa: CASSWTSVSSYEQYF
cdr3_nt: TGTGCCAGCAGCTGGACTAGCGTTAGCTCCTACGAGCAGTACTTC

j_call: TRBJ2-7
cdr3_length: 16
d_call: .
v_call: TRBV6-2/TRBV6-3
clone_size: once
cdr3_aa: CASSYVPYDSFYEQYF
cdr3_nt: TGTGCCAGCAGTTACGTACCCTATGACTCGTTCTACGAGCAGTACTTC

j_call: TRBJ2-7
cdr3_length: 13
d_call: TRBD2
v_call: TRBV30
clone_size: .
cdr3_aa: CASTSGRSYEQYF
cdr3_nt: TGTGCCTCTACTAGCGGGAGGAGCTACGAGCAGTACTTC

j_call: TRBJ2-1
cdr3_length: 16
d_call: .
v_call: TRBV4-2
clone_size: .
cdr3_aa: CASSQGNSGLYNEQFF
cdr3_nt: TGTGCCAGCAGCCAAGGAAACTCGGGACTCTACAATGAGCAGTTCTTC

j_call: TRBJ1-1
cdr3_length: 14
d_call: .
v_call: TRBV6-5
clone_size: few
cdr3_aa: CASSSQIWNTEAFF
cdr3_nt: TGTGCCAGCAGTTCCCAAATTTGGAACACTGAAGCTTTCTTT

j_call: TRBJ2-7
cdr3_length: 16
d_call: TRBD2
v_call: TRBV5-6
clone_size: .
cdr3_aa: CASSLNSGRAVNEQYF
cdr3_nt: TGTGCCAGCAGCTTAAATAGCGGGAGGGCCGTAAATGAGCAGTACTTC